This entry concerns a single T cell receptor (beta chain). The repertoire was sequenced with immunoSEQ multiplex PCR; TCRdb's copy has only in-frame clones and lacks some. The sample has about 110,000 clones, under 95% seen once; the top ten hold less than 2%. Germline V gene sequence: CDR1 LNHDA, CDR2 SQIVND (reference sequence). This CDR3 comprises 12 residues. Trimming cost V 6 bases and J 0 bases, with 3 bases left between them. This sample is part of a study of T cell changes during pregnancy in multiple sclerosis. The material was peripheral blood, obtained after pregnancy. The V gene is TRBV19, the J gene TRBJ1-5; D gene ambiguous. This receptor was identified in a female donor with multiple sclerosis, enrolled in a pregnancy study. CDR3 sequence (DNA): TGTGCCAGTAGCAATAGCAATCAGCCCCAGCATTTT. Translation: CASSNSNQPQHF.